The present entry profiles one T cell receptor (beta chain) with its context. These data come from a study of regulatory T cells in long-lasting Graves disease. TCR beta libraries were built with iRepertoire HTBI primers and Arm-PCR of CDR3 regions. TCRdb called the multiplex PCR reads again in MiXCR, with one record for every CDR3 protein. The sample has roughly 520,000 distinct CDR3 sequences; about 12% are singletons. The time point here: newly diagnosed GD, antithyroid drugs for less than 3 months. Isolated PBMC RNA provided the starting material for the TCR library. J was trimmed by 10 bases and V by 1 base; bases with no gene match: 4. The CDR3 has 13 residues. Germline CDR1 and CDR2: MDHEN and SYDVKM. These data were also filed under a second study, of T cells in Graves' hyperthyroidism and ophthalmopathy.

Source: peripheral blood mononuclear cells (PBMCs), taken at new diagnosis, from a patient treated with antithyroid drugs. The chain combines TRBV28 with TRBJ2-3; TRBD1 matches at 8 bases. This clonotype was obtained from a young woman with Graves disease. CDR3 sequence (DNA): TGTGCCAGCAGTTTATATGGACAGGGCCCGCAGTATTTT. Amino acids: CASSLYGQGPQYF.